Given below is one TCR beta chain in context. Original handling: Nucleated cell counts were estimated from reference gene primer amplification. Using immunoSEQ multiplex PCR, the repertoire was profiled, and TCRdb retains in-frame clones only, with some absent. V, J and clone size are those of that table, while D and trimming were read from the DNA. The sample lists approximately 290,000 clones, over 75% occurring once. These data are taken from a study of blood T cell repertoires in COVID-19. About the research overall: The origin of the acute and convalescent COVID-19 samples was the United States, Italy and Spain. Sources were T cells, B-cell-depleted T cells, or PBMCs; the material itself was cDNA or gDNA.

CDR3 size: 12 residues. With 5 bases removed from V and 3 bases from J, the gap between germline ends came to 7 bases. The gene calls are TRBV12-3 or TRBV12-4 and TRBJ1-1; D gene uncertain. The sequence was obtained from a woman aged 25 to 39 who had recovered from COVID-19. The sequenced material came from PBMCs or T cells enriched from blood (not recorded which). For the CDR3, the DNA is TGTGCCAGCAGTGAGGTGTACACTGAAGCTTTCTTT. This sequence encodes CASSEVYTEAFF.